These 25 T cell receptor beta chains were sequenced from one sample in a study of identical twins. One entry per CDR3 protein results from TCRdb running MiXCR on the 5' RACE reads. The sample shows about 240,000 distinct CDR3 sequences, more than 9.5% of them seen only once. The same data also contributed to another study, on yellow fever vaccine responses in identical twins.

Sequenced: memory (CD45RO+) T cells sorted from blood. The source of these receptors is a woman between 18 and 29 years old in good health.

The chain combines TRBV11-2 with TRBJ2-7; 13 bases agree with TRBD2. V lost 4 bases, J lost 0 bases, and 0 bases stayed unmatched. This CDR3 has 15 amino acids. Looked up from germline, CDR1 is SGHAT and CDR2 is FQNNGV. CDR3 residues: CASSWTSGGSYEQYF. CDR3 DNA sequence: TGTGCCAGCAGCTGGACTAGCGGGGGCTCCTACGAGCAGTACTTC. Looking up the rest from reference TRBV11-2 and TRBJ2-7 gives the full variable domain: EAGVAQSPRYKIIEKRQSVAFWCNPISGHATLYWYQQILGQGPKLLIQFQNNGVVDDSQLPKDRFSAERLKGVDSTLKIQPAKLEDSAVYLCASSWTSGGSYEQYFGPGTRLTVT.

Only a few counts were recorded for this clonotype. For the CDR3, the DNA is TGTGCCAGCAGTTTATGGGCCCAGAGACACGAGCAGTACTTC. Translating it yields CASSLWAQRHEQYF. The gene calls are TRBV28 and TRBJ2-7; no clear D. The CDR3 spans 14 residues. Trimming stripped 0 bases from V and 5 bases from J, with 11 bases between. Germline CDR1 reads MDHEN; CDR2 reads SYDVKM.

This chain connects TRBV5-1 to TRBJ2-7, with 13 bases identical to TRBD2. The CDR3 runs to 16 residues. The V gene end was trimmed by 3 bases and the J gene end by 0 bases; junction bases not matched to a gene: 3. The germline CDR1 and CDR2 sequences are SGHRS and YFSETQ. CDR3 bases: TGCGCCAGCAGCTCCGGGACTAGCGGGATCTCCTACGAGCAGTACTTC. This encodes CASSSGTSGISYEQYF.

Many counts were recorded for this clonotype. The chain is built from TRBV6-1 and TRBJ2-7; 7 bases agree with TRBD1. Trimming took 2 bases from V and 6 from J; bases not matched to a gene: 7. The CDR3 covers 14 residues. The germline CDR1 and CDR2 sequences are MNHNS and SASEGT. The chain's CDR3 is CASSEKGDRAEQYF. CDR3 DNA sequence: TGTGCCAGCAGTGAAAAGGGGGACAGAGCCGAGCAGTACTTC.

This clonotype was counted at least ten times. The chain recombines TRBV11-2 with TRBJ2-7, with D tentatively TRBD2 (5 bases). This CDR3 region has 14 residues. Germline V gene data show CDR1 as SGHAT and CDR2 as FQNNGV. V was shortened by 1 base and J by 7 bases, with 14 bases between the two germline ends. CDR3 region: CASSLAGYSAEQYF. The DNA for the CDR3 is TGTGCCAGCAGCTTAGCAGGTTATAGCGCGGAGCAGTACTTC.

This clonotype was observed a few times. The V and J genes are TRBV28 and TRBJ2-5, with D possibly being TRBD1 (5 bases). Trimming took off 6 bases at V and 5 bases at J, with 13 bases between the two ends. CDR1 is MDHEN and CDR2 is SYDVKM in the germline V gene. The CDR3 sequence is 13 residues long. CDR3 DNA: TGTGCCAGCAGGGGCAGGGTCGTCGAGACCCAGTACTTC. Its translation is CASRGRVVETQYF. The whole variable domain, filled in from reference TRBV28 and TRBJ2-5, reads DVKVTQSSRYLVKRTGEKVFLECVQDMDHENMFWYRQDPGLGLRLIYFSYDVKMKEKGDIPEGYSVSREKKERFSLILESASTNQTSMYLCASRGRVVETQYFGPGTRLLVL.

The genes are TRBV28 and TRBJ2-1; 7 bases line up with TRBD1. V was clipped by 6 bases and J by 15 bases; unmatched bases: 20. Germline assignment: CDR1 MDHEN and CDR2 SYDVKM. This CDR3 region has 15 residues. CDR3 loop: CASRTQTGFSPQWFF. The CDR3 nucleotides are TGTGCCAGCAGGACCCAGACAGGGTTTTCCCCCCAGTGGTTCTTC.

This clonotype was picked up a small number of times. This chain connects TRBV20-1 to TRBJ2-5; 9 nucleotides match TRBD2. CDR3 size: 16 residues. With 5 bases clipped from V and 3 bases from J, the junction kept 13 bases outside the gene matches. CDR1 DFQATT and CDR2 SNEGSKA come from the germline V gene (reference sequence). In DNA, the CDR3 is TGCAGTGCTCCTGAAGCGGGAGGAGTTCGGGAAGAGACCCAGTACTTC. This sequence encodes CSAPEAGGVREETQYF.

The sample holds a few counts of this clonotype. J is TRBJ2-7 and V is TRBV2, with D perhaps matching TRBD1 (6 bases). In germline, CDR1 is SNHLY, CDR2 FYNNEI. V was cut by 7 bases and J by 0 bases, with 10 bases left in between. The CDR3 runs 13 residues. The CDR3 protein is CASNVQGSYEQYF. In nucleotides, the CDR3 is TGTGCCAGCAACGTACAGGGCTCCTACGAGCAGTACTTC.

This clonotype showed up many times. The chain recombines TRBV7-2 with TRBJ2-5; TRBD2 aligns across 11 bases. The CDR3 runs to 15 residues. Germline CDR1 is SGHTA and CDR2 is FQGNSA. V was clipped by 6 bases and J by 2 bases; unmatched bases: 5. The DNA for the CDR3 is TGTGCCAGCAGTCTAGCGGGAGGACGTCAAGAGACCCAGTACTTC. This codes for CASSLAGGRQETQYF.

The sample holds a few counts of this clonotype. The chain joins TRBV5-1 to TRBJ2-7; 8 nucleotides match TRBD2. The V gene end was trimmed by 0 bases and the J gene end by 5 bases; junction bases not matched to a gene: 7. CDR1 and CDR2 from the germline V gene are SGHRS and YFSETQ. This CDR3 has 15 residues. The CDR3: CASSLALAAGNEQYF. The DNA for the CDR3 is TGCGCCAGCAGCTTGGCACTAGCGGCTGGGAACGAGCAGTACTTC.

This clonotype appeared many times. The rearrangement joins TRBV29-1 to TRBJ1-1, with a possible D match to TRBD1 (5 bases). The CDR3 is 13 residues long. CDR1 SQVTM and CDR2 ANQGSEA come from the germline V gene. V was shortened by 4 bases and J by 0 bases, with 9 bases between the two germline ends. Written as DNA, the CDR3 is TGCAGCGTTGGACGACAGATGAACACTGAAGCTTTCTTT. It specifies CSVGRQMNTEAFF.

The V call is TRBV5-6, the J call TRBJ2-7; possibly TRBD1 for D (5 bases). V lost 0 bases and J 2 bases, leaving 9 bases between the germline ends. This CDR3 has 14 amino acids. Germline lookup yields CDR1 SGHDT and CDR2 YYEEEE. Here the CDR3 DNA reads TGTGCCAGCAGCTTGGAACACAGGACCTACGAGCAGTACTTC. Amino acid sequence: CASSLEHRTYEQYF.

This clonotype was counted between two and nine times. V and J are TRBV5-6 and TRBJ2-3; 12 bases are shared with TRBD2. Germline CDR1 SGHDT, CDR2 YYEEEE. Trimming took 0 bases from V and 3 from J; bases not matched to a gene: 5. The CDR3 covers 17 residues. The CDR3: CASSLGPSGGATDTQYF. CDR3 nucleotide sequence: TGTGCCAGCAGCTTGGGGCCTAGCGGGGGGGCAACAGATACGCAGTATTTT.

There are many counts of this clonotype. The chain links TRBV12-3 or TRBV12-4 to TRBJ2-1; D call uncertain. This CDR3 region has 12 residues. The V end lost 3 bases, the J end lost 8 bases, and 8 bases lay between the germline ends. The CDR3 bases are TGTGCCAGCAGTTTCGGGCAGGATGAGCAGTTCTTC. Protein: CASSFGQDEQFF.

The chain has TRBV20-1 and TRBJ1-5; D is unresolved. Per germline, CDR1 DFQATT and CDR2 SNEGSKA (reference sequence). Trimming removed 0 bases from V and 1 base from J, with 10 bases in between. This CDR3 is 15 amino acids long. CDR3 region: CSARDQTASNQPQHF. The CDR3 nucleotides are TGCAGTGCTAGAGATCAAACAGCAAGCAATCAGCCCCAGCATTTT.

At least ten counts were recorded for this clonotype. This chain uses TRBV12-3 or TRBV12-4 with TRBJ2-2, with 7 positions matching TRBD1. V shed 5 bases and J 4 bases; nucleotides not matched to a gene: 7. The CDR3 length is 15 residues. The CDR3 spells CASSRGQISTGELFF. The DNA for the CDR3 is TGTGCCAGCAGTAGGGGACAGATTTCCACCGGGGAGCTGTTTTTT.

This clonotype was seen a handful of times. This chain uses TRBV7-2 with TRBJ2-2; a possible D gene is TRBD1 (6 bases). CDR3 length: 16 residues. V lost 5 bases and J 3 bases, leaving 16 bases between the germline ends. Per germline, CDR1 SGHTA and CDR2 FQGNSA. The CDR3 is CASSLTGTTYTGELFF. The CDR3 nucleotides read TGTGCCAGCAGCCTTACCGGGACAACTTACACCGGGGAGCTGTTTTTT.

V is TRBV6-6 and J is TRBJ2-1, with 9 bases aligning to TRBD1. Germline V CDR1 and CDR2: MNHNY, SVGAGI (reference sequence). The CDR3 runs 13 residues. Losses at the gene ends were 5 bases for V and 9 bases for J; bases not matched to a gene: 5. The chain's CDR3 is CASSGTGLGEQFF. The CDR3 region has the DNA TGTGCCAGCAGTGGGACAGGGTTGGGTGAGCAGTTCTTC.

In its sample, this clonotype was seen a few times. The chain employs TRBV11-3 and TRBJ2-2; the match to TRBD1 covers 8 bases. Trimming at V came to 1 base and at J to 4 bases, leaving 5 bases not matched to a gene. CDR3 size: 16 residues. The germline V gene encodes CDR1 SGHNT and CDR2 YENEEA. For the CDR3, the DNA is TGTGCCAGCAGCTTAGGAGACAGGGGAAGCACCGGGGAGCTGTTTTTT. Translated, it gives CASSLGDRGSTGELFF.

A few counts support this clonotype. The rearrangement links TRBV27 to TRBJ2-3; no clear D. The CDR3 spans 13 residues. The V end lost 8 bases, the J end lost 0 bases, and 9 bases lay between the germline ends. Looked up from germline, CDR1 is MNHEY and CDR2 is SMNVEV (reference sequence). The CDR3 loop reads CASRKVSTDTQYF. The DNA of the CDR3 is TGTGCCAGCCGGAAGGTCAGCACAGATACGCAGTATTTT.

This sequence joins TRBV2 and TRBJ2-3; TRBD1 agrees at 10 bases. This CDR3 has 15 amino acids. In germline, CDR1 is SNHLY, CDR2 FYNNEI. The V and J ends lost 6 bases and 0 bases, in that order; junction bases with no gene match: 3. Here the CDR3 reads CASRDRGTSTDTQYF. The CDR3 DNA reads as TGTGCCAGCAGGGACAGGGGGACTAGCACAGATACGCAGTATTTT.

The rearrangement links TRBV20-1 to TRBJ2-7; 11 bases align to TRBD2. With V trimmed by 5 bases and J by 4 bases, 7 bases remained unmatched. This CDR3 has 14 amino acids. Germline V gene sequence: CDR1 DFQATT, CDR2 SNEGSKA (reference sequence). The CDR3: CSAPGLAELYEQYF. CDR3 nucleotides: TGCAGTGCTCCGGGACTAGCGGAACTATACGAGCAGTACTTC.

This clonotype was detected a few times. The germline gene is not matched at one end of the junction; a read error may be the cause. This chain links TRBV7-2 with TRBJ2-3; D gene uncertain. The germline V gene has CDR1 SGHTA and CDR2 FQGNSA. This CDR3 comprises 12 residues. CDR3 protein: CASSLVLGTTFF. CDR3 nucleotide sequence: TGTGCCAGCAGCTTAGTATTAGGAACGACTTTTTTT. Complete variable domain (other parts from reference TRBV7-2 and TRBJ2-3): GAGVSQSPSNKVTEKGKDVELRCDPISGHTALYWYRQSLGQGLEFLIYFQGNSAPDKSGLPSDRFSAERTGGSVSTLTIQRTQQEDSAVYLCASSLVLGTTFFGPGTRLTVL.

This chain uses TRBV7-2 with TRBJ2-6; unclear D gene. Germline CDR1 SGHTA, CDR2 FQGNSA. The CDR3 contains 15 residues. Trimming cost V 2 bases and J 2 bases, with 7 bases left between them. The DNA for the CDR3 is TGTGCCAGCAGCTTATTGGTAGCTGGGGCCAACGTCCTGACTTTC. Translation: CASSLLVAGANVLTF.